These 9 T cell receptor beta chains were sequenced from one sample in a study of cytomegalovirus exposure and HLA in healthy donors. PCR employed 60 Vbeta and 13 Jbeta primers. The method was immunoSEQ multiplex PCR; TCRdb's version includes in-frame clones alone and lacks a portion of them. The sample consists of about 150,000 clones, approximately 77% of them appearing once. The specimen sequenced was PBMCs. These receptor sequences come from a man between 18 and 35 years old in good health and CMV-seronegative.

A single count supports this clone. The chain is built from TRBV5-1 and TRBJ1-2; unclear D gene. V was clipped by 2 bases and J by 7 bases, with 12 bases between them. CDR1 and CDR2 from the germline V gene are SGHRS and YFSETQ. This CDR3 contains 13 residues. Here the CDR3 DNA reads TGCGCCAGCAGCTTCGAGGGCTCGGGTGGCTACACCTTC. Translated: CASSFEGSGGYTF.

This clone showed up just once. This chain uses TRBV11-3 with TRBJ2-7; D call uncertain. The CDR3 sequence is 12 residues long. V lost 4 bases and J lost 6, with 10 bases in between. Germline V gives CDR1 SGHNT, CDR2 YENEEA. DNA for the CDR3: TGTGCCAGCAGCTCCCTTCTCGGCGAGCAGTACTTC. Protein sequence: CASSSLLGEQYF.

The chain is built from TRBV21-1 and TRBJ2-5; the table gives TRBD2 as D, unverified against the DNA. TRBV21-1 is shown as a pseudogene. CDR3 size: 16 residues. CDR3 DNA sequence: TGTGCCAGCAGCATCGGGTCTAGCGGCCGTCAAGAGACCCAGTACTTC. Translating gives CASSIGSSGRQETQYF.

The genes are TRBV6-6 and TRBJ2-3; 8 nucleotides align to TRBD1. This CDR3 region has 14 residues. The ends lost 7 bases at V and 2 bases at J; junction bases unmatched: 5. Germline V gene lookup returns CDR1 MNHNY and CDR2 SVGAGI (reference sequence). In DNA form, the CDR3 reads TGTGCCAGCACCCGGACAGGGAACACAGATACGCAGTATTTT. As protein: CASTRTGNTDTQYF.

This clone was counted once. This rearrangement joins TRBV7-2 to TRBJ2-3, with 8 nucleotides matching TRBD2. Looked up from germline, CDR1 is SGHTA and CDR2 is FQGNSA. This CDR3 comprises 16 residues. The V gene end was trimmed by 1 base and the J gene end by 6 bases; junction bases not matched to a gene: 9. The CDR3 coding sequence is TGTGCCAGCAGCTTAGGGGGACTAGTCGTGGCGGATACGCAGTATTTT. This encodes CASSLGGLVVADTQYF.

The V gene is TRBV7-4, the J gene TRBJ1-2, with D unclear. CDR1 and CDR2 (germline): SGHVT, SQSDAQ. This CDR3 comprises 16 residues. The V end lost 1 base, the J end lost 1 base, and 13 bases lay between the germline ends. CDR3 sequence: CASSLGGTGLNYGYTF. CDR3 nucleotide sequence: TGTGCCAGCAGCTTAGGAGGTACGGGTCTTAACTATGGCTACACCTTC.

This rearrangement joins TRBV10-3 to TRBJ1-2, with 10 bases aligning to TRBD1. Germline CDR1 ENHRY, CDR2 SYGVKD. With V trimmed by 2 bases and J by 8 bases, 5 bases remained unmatched. This CDR3 is 14 amino acids long. The CDR3 region is CAISEDRGREGYTF. The CDR3 DNA reads as TGTGCCATCAGTGAGGACAGGGGGCGAGAGGGCTACACCTTC.

The J gene is TRBJ2-7, the V gene TRBV6-6; TRBD1 aligns across 8 bases. This CDR3 has 15 residues. CDR1 is MNHNY and CDR2 is SVGAGI in the germline V gene (reference sequence). J lost 2 bases, V lost 5 bases, and 8 bases had no gene match. This chain's CDR3 is CASSPRDRTTYEQYF. CDR3 bases: TGTGCCAGCAGTCCCCGGGACAGGACCACCTACGAGCAGTACTTC.

V and J are TRBV11-3 and TRBJ1-1; 9 positions agree with TRBD1. The CDR3 sequence is 18 residues long. CDR1 SGHNT and CDR2 YENEEA come from the germline V gene. The junction had 10 bases not matched to a gene; V was cut back by 0 bases and J by 2 bases. The CDR3 bases are TGTGCCAGCAGCTTAGATCAGGACAGGGGTACAGTTAACACTGAAGCTTTCTTT. Translated, it gives CASSLDQDRGTVNTEAFF.